A single T cell receptor (beta chain) is shown here with its context. The antigen is undetermined. The data are from a study of regulatory T cells in long-lasting Graves disease. Broader study findings: With some 2,700 shared public clonotypes, persistent patients exceeded new patients, who shared more than 900.

Relying on iRepertoire HTBI primers and Arm-PCR of CDR3 regions, the team built TCR beta libraries. TCRdb passed the multiplex PCR reads through MiXCR, listing each CDR3 protein once. Among 500,000 to 700,000 distinct CDR3 sequences listed, 16% were seen once. Germline CDR1 reads MNHNS; CDR2 reads SASEGT. There are 13 residues in the CDR3. V gave up 5 bases and J gave up 12 bases, with 17 bases separating them. Described time point: newly diagnosed GD, antithyroid drugs for less than 3 months. Extracted PBMC RNA gave rise to the TCR library. These data were likewise used in another study, on T cells in Graves' hyperthyroidism and ophthalmopathy. As that study records: A 13 V-J signature model discriminated ophthalmopathy versus stable hyperthyroidism.

The material was peripheral blood mononuclear cells (PBMCs), obtained at new diagnosis, from a patient treated with antithyroid drugs. The chain recombines TRBV6-1 with TRBJ2-1; no clear D gene. The clonotype was recovered from a woman aged 30 to 39 with Graves disease. The CDR3, as DNA: TGTGCCAGCAGTAGTACCCCAATGATAGGGCAGTTCTTC. It encodes CASSSTPMIGQFF.